This T cell receptor beta chain is from a study of T cell changes during pregnancy in multiple sclerosis. The V segment lost 8 bases and the J segment 3 bases; nucleotides outside the gene matches: 5. Germline values: CDR1 LNHDA, CDR2 SQIVND (reference sequence). The CDR3 runs 13 residues. Method: immunoSEQ multiplex PCR; TCRdb's copy keeps in-frame clones and lacks some. The sample carries roughly 87,000 clones, 91% recorded once. This sequence originates from a female donor in good health, serving as a control in a pregnancy study. Some clones in this sample may be carry-over from other donors' samples. The sequenced sample was PBMCs, obtained in the first trimester of pregnancy. J is TRBJ1-1 and V is TRBV19, with 8 bases matching TRBD1. CDR3 sequence (DNA): TGTGCCAGTTTGGGACAGGAGGACACTGAAGCTTTCTTT. This sequence encodes CASLGQEDTEAFF.